The clone carrying this T cell receptor beta chain came up a few times. This CDR3 comprises 16 residues. V dropped 0 bases and J dropped 8; count of bases not matched to a gene: 7. Germline CDR1 SGHAT, CDR2 FQNNGV. This sample is part of a study of read filtering for tumor transcriptome and immune sequencing. This library used 300 to 450 ng RNA and molecular barcoded adaptors spanning alpha/delta and beta/gamma chains. MiXCR, run by TCRdb on the reads, gives a single entry per CDR3 protein. The data show around 58,000 distinct CDR3 sequences, around 14% seen once. The TCR comes from a donor older than 35 with multiple myeloma. Sequences were obtained from a population of CD138-negative cells sorted from bone marrow. The chain uses TRBV11-2 and TRBJ2-1, with 10 bases aligning to TRBD2. This CDR3 reads CASSLEASGSFYEQFF. CDR3 coding DNA: TGTGCCAGCAGCTTAGAGGCTAGCGGGAGTTTCTATGAGCAGTTCTTC.